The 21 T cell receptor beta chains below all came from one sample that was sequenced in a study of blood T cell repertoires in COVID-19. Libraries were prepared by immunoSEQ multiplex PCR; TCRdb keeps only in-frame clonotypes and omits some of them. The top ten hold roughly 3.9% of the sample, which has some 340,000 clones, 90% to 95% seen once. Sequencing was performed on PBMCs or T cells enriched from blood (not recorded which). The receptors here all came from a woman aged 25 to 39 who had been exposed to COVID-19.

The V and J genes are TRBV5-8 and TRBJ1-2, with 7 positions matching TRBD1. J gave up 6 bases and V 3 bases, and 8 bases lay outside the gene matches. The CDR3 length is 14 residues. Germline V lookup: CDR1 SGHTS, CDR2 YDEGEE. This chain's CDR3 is CASSSRQGRNGYTF. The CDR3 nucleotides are TGTGCCAGCAGCTCCAGACAGGGCAGAAATGGCTACACCTTC. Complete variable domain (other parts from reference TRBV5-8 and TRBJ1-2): EAGVTQSPTHLIKTRGQQATLRCSPISGHTSVYWYQQALGLGLQFLLWYDEGEERNRGNFPPRFSGRQFPNYSSELNVNALELEDSALYLCASSSRQGRNGYTFGSGTRLTVV.

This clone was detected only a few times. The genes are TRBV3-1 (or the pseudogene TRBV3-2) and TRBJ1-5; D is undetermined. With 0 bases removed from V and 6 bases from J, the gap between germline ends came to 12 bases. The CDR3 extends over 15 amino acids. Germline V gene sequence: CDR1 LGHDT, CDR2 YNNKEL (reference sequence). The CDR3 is CASSQDSPGFQPQHF. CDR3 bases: TGTGCCAGCAGCCAAGATTCTCCGGGGTTTCAGCCCCAGCATTTT.

The CDR3 loop reads CASSYPLGTQNYGYTF. The CDR3 region has the DNA TGTGCCAGCAGTTACCCACTCGGGACACAGAACTATGGCTACACCTTC. The chain recombines TRBV6-5 with TRBJ1-2, with D possibly being TRBD1 (6 bases). Per the germline V gene, CDR1 is MNHEY and CDR2 is SVGAGI. The CDR3 is 16 amino acids. Trimming took off 2 bases at V and 2 bases at J, with 15 bases between the two ends.

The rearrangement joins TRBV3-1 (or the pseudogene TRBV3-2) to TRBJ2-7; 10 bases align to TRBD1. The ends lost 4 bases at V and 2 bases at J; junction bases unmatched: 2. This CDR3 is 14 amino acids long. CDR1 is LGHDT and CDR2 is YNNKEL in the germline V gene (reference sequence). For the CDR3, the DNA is TGTGCCAGCAGCCCCGGGACAGGGGCCTACGAGCAGTACTTC. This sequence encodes CASSPGTGAYEQYF.

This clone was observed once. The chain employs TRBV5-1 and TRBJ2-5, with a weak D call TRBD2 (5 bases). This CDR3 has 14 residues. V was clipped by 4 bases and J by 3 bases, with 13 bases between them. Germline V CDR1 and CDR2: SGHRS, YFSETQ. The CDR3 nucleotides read TGCGCCAGCAGCCCGGGCCCGCGGGAAGAGACCCAGTACTTC. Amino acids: CASSPGPREETQYF.

The CDR3 nucleotides are TGTGCCAGCAGCCAAGATCTATTCGTGTTCCTAGGACTAGCGGGGACCGCTAGCACAGATACGCAGTATTTT. Protein product: CASSQDLFVFLGLAGTASTDTQYF. The V and J genes are TRBV3-1 (or the pseudogene TRBV3-2) and TRBJ2-3, with TRBD2 matching 12 bases. J lost 0 bases, V lost 0 bases, and 22 bases had no gene match. Germline lookup yields CDR1 LGHDT and CDR2 YNNKEL (reference sequence). The CDR3 is made up of 24 amino acids.

The CDR3, as DNA: TGTGCCAGCAGCCTCCGGGACAGGGGGCTCTCAGATACGCAGTATTTT. It codes for CASSLRDRGLSDTQYF. The chain is built from TRBV7-8 and TRBJ2-3, with 12 bases identical to TRBD1. V was pared by 5 bases and J by 4 bases, with 7 bases of the junction left unmatched. Per germline, CDR1 SGHVS and CDR2 FQNEAQ. The CDR3 has 16 residues.

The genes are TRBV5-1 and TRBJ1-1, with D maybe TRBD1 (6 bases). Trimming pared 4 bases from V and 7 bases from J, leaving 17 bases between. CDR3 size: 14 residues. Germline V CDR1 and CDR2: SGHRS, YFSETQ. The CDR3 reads CASSASRGIGEAFF. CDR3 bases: TGCGCCAGCAGCGCCTCCAGGGGAATAGGTGAAGCTTTCTTT. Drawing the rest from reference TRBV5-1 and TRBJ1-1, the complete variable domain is KAGVTQTPRYLIKTRGQQVTLSCSPISGHRSVSWYQQTPGQGLQFLFEYFSETQRNKGNFPGRFSGRQFSNSRSEMNVSTLELGDSALYLCASSASRGIGEAFFGQGTRLTVV.

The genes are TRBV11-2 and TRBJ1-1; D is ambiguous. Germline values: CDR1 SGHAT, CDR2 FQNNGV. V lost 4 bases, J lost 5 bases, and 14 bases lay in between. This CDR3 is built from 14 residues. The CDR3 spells CASSSFLSGTEAFF. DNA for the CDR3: TGTGCCAGCAGCTCCTTCTTATCGGGGACTGAAGCTTTCTTT.

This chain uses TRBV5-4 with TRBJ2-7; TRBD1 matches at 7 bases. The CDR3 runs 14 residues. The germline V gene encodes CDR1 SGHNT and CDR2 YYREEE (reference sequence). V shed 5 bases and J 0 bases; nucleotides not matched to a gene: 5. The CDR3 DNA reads TGTGCCAGCAGTTCAACAGGGGACTCCTACGAGCAGTACTTC. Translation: CASSSTGDSYEQYF. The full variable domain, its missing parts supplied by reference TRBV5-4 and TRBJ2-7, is ETGVTQSPTHLIKTRGQQVTLRCSSQSGHNTVSWYQQALGQGPQFIFQYYREEENGRGNFPPRFSGLQFPNYSSELNVNALELDDSALYLCASSSTGDSYEQYFGPGTRLTVT.

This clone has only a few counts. CDR3 DNA sequence: TGTGCCAGCAGCCCCCACAGGGGAGACAATCAGCCCCAGCATTTT. Translation: CASSPHRGDNQPQHF. V is TRBV5-6 and J is TRBJ1-5; 7 bases agree with TRBD1. Germline V gene sequence: CDR1 SGHDT, CDR2 YYEEEE. CDR3 length equals 15 residues. The V gene end was trimmed by 4 bases and the J gene end by 3 bases; junction bases not matched to a gene: 7.

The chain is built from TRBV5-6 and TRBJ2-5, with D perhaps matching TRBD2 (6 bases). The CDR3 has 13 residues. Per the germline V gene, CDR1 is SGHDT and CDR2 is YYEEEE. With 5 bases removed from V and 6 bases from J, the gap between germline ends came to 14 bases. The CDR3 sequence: CASRGGAGKTQYF. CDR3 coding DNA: TGTGCCAGCAGGGGCGGGGCAGGGAAGACCCAGTACTTC.

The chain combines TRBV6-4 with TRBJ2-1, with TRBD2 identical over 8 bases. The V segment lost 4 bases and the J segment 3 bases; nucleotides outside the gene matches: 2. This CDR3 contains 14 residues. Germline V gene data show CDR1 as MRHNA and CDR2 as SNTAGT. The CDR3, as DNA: TGTGCCAGCAGTGCGGGACTAGACTACAATGAGCAGTTCTTC. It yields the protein CASSAGLDYNEQFF.

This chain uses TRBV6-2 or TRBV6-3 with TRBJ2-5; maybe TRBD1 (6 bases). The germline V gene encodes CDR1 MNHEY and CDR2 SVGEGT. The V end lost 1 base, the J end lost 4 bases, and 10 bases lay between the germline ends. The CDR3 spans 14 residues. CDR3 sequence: CASSYFQGLETQYF. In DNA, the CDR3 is TGTGCCAGCAGTTACTTCCAGGGGTTAGAGACCCAGTACTTC.

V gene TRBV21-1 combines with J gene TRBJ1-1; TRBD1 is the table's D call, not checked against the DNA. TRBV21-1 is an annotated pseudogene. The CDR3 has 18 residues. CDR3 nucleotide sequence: TGTGCCAGCAGCATGCGGGACAGGCGAGAAAGGTCGAACACTGAAGCTTTCTTT. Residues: CASSMRDRRERSNTEAFF.

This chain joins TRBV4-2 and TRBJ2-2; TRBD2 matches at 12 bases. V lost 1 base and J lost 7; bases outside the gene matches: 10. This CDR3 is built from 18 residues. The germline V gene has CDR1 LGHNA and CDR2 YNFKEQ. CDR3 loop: CASSQGPTRLAGVGELFF. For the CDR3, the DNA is TGTGCCAGCAGCCAAGGTCCTACCCGACTAGCGGGGGTCGGGGAGCTGTTTTTT.

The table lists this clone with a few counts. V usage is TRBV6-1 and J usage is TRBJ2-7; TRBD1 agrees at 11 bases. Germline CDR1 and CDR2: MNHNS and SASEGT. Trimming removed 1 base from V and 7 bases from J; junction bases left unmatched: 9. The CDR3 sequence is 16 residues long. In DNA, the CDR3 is TGTGCCAGCAGTGAAGAAGTGGGACAGGGGGTGGGGGAGCAGTACTTC. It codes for CASSEEVGQGVGEQYF.

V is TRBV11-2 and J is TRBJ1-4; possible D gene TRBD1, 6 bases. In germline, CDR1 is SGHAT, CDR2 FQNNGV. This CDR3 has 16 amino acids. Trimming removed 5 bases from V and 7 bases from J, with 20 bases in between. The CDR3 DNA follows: TGTGCCAGCAGCCCTGGGGTGGGGGCCGTCGGTGAAAAACTGTTTTTT. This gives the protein CASSPGVGAVGEKLFF.

As DNA, the CDR3 is TGTGCCAGCAGCGTAGGAGGTTCGGTCACAGATACGCAGTATTTT. The encoded protein is CASSVGGSVTDTQYF. The rearrangement uses TRBV9 and TRBJ2-3; D remains ambiguous. Trimming left V 0 bases short and J 2 bases short, with 10 bases between. Germline assignment: CDR1 SGDLS and CDR2 YYNGEE. This CDR3 has 15 amino acids.

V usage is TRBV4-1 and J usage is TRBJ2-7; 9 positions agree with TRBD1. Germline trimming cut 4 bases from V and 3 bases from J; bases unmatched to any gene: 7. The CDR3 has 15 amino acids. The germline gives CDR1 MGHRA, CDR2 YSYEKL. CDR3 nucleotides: TGCGCCAGCAGCCGCCTGGGACAGGGTAACTACGAGCAGTACTTC. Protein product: CASSRLGQGNYEQYF.

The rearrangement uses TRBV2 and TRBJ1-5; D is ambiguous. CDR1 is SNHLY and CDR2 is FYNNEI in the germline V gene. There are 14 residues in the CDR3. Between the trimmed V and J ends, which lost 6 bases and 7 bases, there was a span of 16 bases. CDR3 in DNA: TGTGCCAGCAGGACGGAGGGAATTGGGCAGCCCCAGCATTTT. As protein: CASRTEGIGQPQHF. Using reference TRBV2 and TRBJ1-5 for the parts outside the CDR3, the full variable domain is EPEVTQTPSHQVTQMGQEVILRCVPISNHLYFYWYRQILGQKVEFLVSFYNNEISEKSEIFDDQFSVERPDGSNFTLKIRSTKLEDSAMYFCASRTEGIGQPQHFGDGTRLSIL.